A single sample is the source of the 11 T cell receptor beta chains below, sequenced in a study of cytomegalovirus exposure and HLA in healthy donors (dated by TCRdb to 2016 to 2017). Library preparation was by the immunoSEQ multiplex PCR assay. The table was pulled from immuneACCESS by TCRdb, which kept in-frame rearrangements only. Such tables lose some clones; where checked, under half of the loss comes from unresolved V genes, and the rest has no known cause. The table for this sample lists about 110,000 clones; about 85% of them were counted only once. The ten largest clones add up to roughly 3% of the sample. Sequencing was carried out using PBMCs. These receptors were obtained from a woman aged 18-30 years in good health and CMV-seronegative.

The rearrangement links TRBV27 to TRBJ2-7, with TRBD2 as a possible D gene (6 bases). Germline-derived CDR1 and CDR2 are MNHEY and SMNVEV (reference sequence). Trimming took off 4 bases at V and 4 bases at J, with 14 bases between the two ends. The CDR3 is made up of 14 amino acids. The CDR3 sequence is CASSSWRDPYEQYF. Written as DNA, the CDR3 is TGTGCCAGCAGTTCATGGAGGGACCCGTACGAGCAGTACTTC.

The rearrangement links TRBV9 to TRBJ2-2; TRBD2 matches 16 bases. Losses at the gene ends were 4 bases for V and 7 bases for J; bases not matched to a gene: 7. Germline CDR1 is SGDLS and CDR2 is YYNGEE. CDR3 size: 17 residues. In nucleotides, the CDR3 is TGTGCCAGCAGCACCGGGACTAGCGGGGGGGCAGACGGGGAGCTGTTTTTT. Encoded protein: CASSTGTSGGADGELFF. The whole variable domain, remainder taken from reference TRBV9 and TRBJ2-2, is DSGVTQTPKHLITATGQRVTLRCSPRSGDLSVYWYQQSLDQGLQFLIQYYNGEERAKGNILERFSAQQFPDLHSELNLSSLELGDSALYFCASSTGTSGGADGELFFGEGSRLTVL.

The V call is TRBV18, the J call TRBJ2-7, with D tentatively TRBD1 (6 bases). The CDR3 length is 13 residues. Per germline, CDR1 KGHSH and CDR2 LQKENI. The ends were cut back, 5 bases at V and 7 bases at J, with 15 bases in the middle. CDR3 in DNA: TGTGCCAGCTCAAAGCAGGGGAGTTATGAGCAGTACTTC. It encodes CASSKQGSYEQYF.

The chain has TRBV11-2 and TRBJ2-3; D is unresolved. Germline assignment: CDR1 SGHAT and CDR2 FQNNGV. The V and J ends lost 1 base and 4 bases respectively, with 6 bases between them. The CDR3 consists of 13 residues. The CDR3 DNA is TGTGCCAGCAGCTTAGGAGGTGCAGATACGCAGTATTTT. Protein sequence: CASSLGGADTQYF. Full variable domain (rest looked up from reference TRBV11-2 and TRBJ2-3): EAGVAQSPRYKIIEKRQSVAFWCNPISGHATLYWYQQILGQGPKLLIQFQNNGVVDDSQLPKDRFSAERLKGVDSTLKIQPAKLEDSAVYLCASSLGGADTQYFGPGTRLTVL.

The V call is TRBV29-1, the J call TRBJ1-2, with 9 bases fitting TRBD1. Germline CDR1 reads SQVTM; CDR2 reads ANQGSEA. Losses at the gene ends were 7 bases for V and 7 bases for J; bases not matched to a gene: 7. The CDR3 runs to 12 residues. The CDR3 nucleotides are TGCAGCGCTCGACAGGGGGAAGTTGGCTACACCTTC. Amino acids: CSARQGEVGYTF.

This clone was seen a single time. The genes are TRBV4-1 and TRBJ2-3; D is possibly TRBD2 (5 bases). The CDR3 contains 17 residues. CDR1 MGHRA and CDR2 YSYEKL come from the germline V gene. The V end lost 4 bases, the J end lost 2 bases, and 19 bases lay between the germline ends. CDR3 residues: CASSPKEDRLITDTQYF. CDR3 DNA: TGCGCCAGCAGCCCGAAGGAGGACCGACTTATCACAGATACGCAGTATTTT.

The V gene is TRBV11-1, the J gene TRBJ2-5, with a weak D call TRBD2 (6 bases). The ends were cut back, 2 bases at V and 3 bases at J, with 16 bases in the middle. The CDR3 is 16 amino acids. Germline CDR1 reads SGHAT; CDR2 reads FQDESV (reference sequence). The CDR3 protein is CASSLLVGGLEETQYF. The CDR3 DNA reads TGTGCCAGCAGCTTACTGGTCGGGGGACTTGAAGAGACCCAGTACTTC.

This clone was recorded a few times. The chain recombines TRBV30 with TRBJ1-1, with D unclear. Germline V CDR1 and CDR2: GTSNPN, SVGIG (reference sequence). This CDR3 spans 13 amino acids. V was shortened by 0 bases and J by 5 bases, with 10 bases between the two germline ends. Here the CDR3 DNA reads TGTGCCTGGAGTGTACGGGTCGGGACTGAAGCTTTCTTT. Translated: CAWSVRVGTEAFF. Full variable domain (missing parts from reference TRBV30 and TRBJ1-1): SQTIHQWPATLVQPVGSPLSLECTVEGTSNPNLYWYRQAAGRGLQLLFYSVGIGQISSEVPQNLSASRPQDRQFILSSKKLLLSDSGFYLCAWSVRVGTEAFFGQGTRLTVV.

J is TRBJ1-1 and V is TRBV2; 8 bases are a match to TRBD1. The CDR3 is 16 residues long. Germline CDR1 and CDR2: SNHLY and FYNNEI. V shed 6 bases and J 6 bases; nucleotides not matched to a gene: 15. The CDR3 loop is CASRATGVSAIAEAFF. CDR3 DNA sequence: TGTGCCAGCAGGGCGACAGGGGTGTCAGCAATCGCTGAAGCTTTCTTT.

The V and J genes are TRBV27 and TRBJ2-7, with 9 positions matching TRBD1. Germline V lookup: CDR1 MNHEY, CDR2 SMNVEV (reference sequence). The length of the CDR3 is 14 residues. Trimming removed 9 bases from V and 3 bases from J; junction bases left unmatched: 9. The CDR3 sequence: CARTGTGNHYEQYF. CDR3 DNA sequence: TGTGCCAGAACCGGGACAGGGAATCACTACGAGCAGTACTTC.

The chain has TRBV28 and TRBJ2-7; 7 nucleotides align to TRBD1. The length of the CDR3 is 13 residues. CDR1 MDHEN and CDR2 SYDVKM come from the germline V gene. The ends lost 2 bases at V and 5 bases at J; junction bases unmatched: 3. The CDR3 is CASSLRGGDEQYF. The CDR3 DNA follows: TGTGCCAGCAGTTTACGAGGGGGCGACGAGCAGTACTTC.